Each of the 18 T cell receptor beta chains below was sequenced from the same sample in a study of shared clonotypes between healthy human individuals. Some clones are missing from TCRdb's copy, which holds only in-frame ones; the method was immunoSEQ multiplex PCR. This table has roughly 760,000 clones, over 65% appearing once. Sequencing was done on a sample of memory CD4+ T cells sorted from blood. Subset here: CD45RA-negative fraction. These receptors came from a woman aged 25 to 45 in good health.

This rearrangement joins TRBV6-5 to TRBJ1-2; a weak D match, TRBD1 (5 bases). The CDR3 consists of 12 residues. Germline V gene sequence: CDR1 MNHEY, CDR2 SVGAGI. The V and J ends lost 6 bases and 5 bases respectively, with 10 bases between them. CDR3 amino acids: CASRMEGYGYTF. Written as DNA, the CDR3 is TGTGCCAGCAGGATGGAGGGGTATGGCTACACCTTC.

Points on this clone: Additional DNA sequences in this sample encode the identical CDR3. The rearrangement uses TRBV29-1 and TRBJ2-7; 11 bases map to TRBD1. The CDR3 has 13 residues. CDR1 is SQVTM and CDR2 is ANQGSEA in the germline V gene. V dropped 4 bases and J dropped 2; count of bases not matched to a gene: 1. The CDR3 reads CSVGGQGAYEQYF. In DNA, the CDR3 is TGCAGCGTTGGGGGACAGGGGGCCTACGAGCAGTACTTC.

The chain recombines TRBV28 with TRBJ1-4; D remains unclear. CDR1 and CDR2 (germline): MDHEN, SYDVKM. This CDR3 region has 15 residues. V gave up 3 bases and J gave up 0 bases, with 8 bases separating them. DNA for the CDR3: TGTGCCAGCAGTTTCCGGCTTGCAACTAATGAAAAACTGTTTTTT. Protein sequence: CASSFRLATNEKLFF.

This clone was observed a single time. The V call is TRBV4-1, the J call TRBJ2-5, with D unresolved. Germline lookup yields CDR1 MGHRA and CDR2 YSYEKL. Deletions cut 1 base from V and 3 bases from J, with 3 bases between. CDR3 length: 12 amino acids. CDR3 in amino acids: CASSQVEETQYF. The CDR3 nucleotides are TGCGCCAGCAGCCAAGTAGAAGAGACCCAGTACTTC.

J is TRBJ1-4 and V is TRBV5-1, with 10 bases that match TRBD1. The germline gives CDR1 SGHRS, CDR2 YFSETQ. V was clipped by 0 bases and J by 5 bases; unmatched bases: 4. There are 16 residues in the CDR3. CDR3 protein: CASSLGQGALNEKLFF. The CDR3, as DNA: TGCGCCAGCAGCTTGGGACAGGGGGCCCTCAATGAAAAACTGTTTTTT.

The chain is built from TRBV21-1 and TRBJ2-1; the table gives TRBD2 as D, unverified against the DNA. TRBV21-1 is noted as a pseudogene. This CDR3 has 17 residues. CDR3 region: CASSKVRSRAGEIGQFF. The DNA for the CDR3 is TGTGCCAGCAGCAAAGTGAGGTCACGGGCGGGAGAGATAGGGCAGTTCTTC.

This clone was found once. J is TRBJ1-6 and V is TRBV6-5; 10 positions match TRBD1. Losses at the gene ends were 7 bases for V and 9 bases for J; bases not matched to a gene: 3. The CDR3 consists of 13 residues. Germline V gene data show CDR1 as MNHEY and CDR2 as SVGAGI. CDR3 residues: CASTWTGGSPLHF. DNA of the CDR3: TGTGCCAGCACCTGGACAGGGGGTTCACCCCTCCACTTT.

The V call is TRBV5-5, the J call TRBJ2-5, with 9 bases fitting TRBD1. The V gene end was trimmed by 4 bases and the J gene end by 2 bases; junction bases not matched to a gene: 9. CDR3 size: 16 residues. Per the germline V gene, CDR1 is SGHKS and CDR2 is YYEKEE (reference sequence). CDR3 bases: TGTGCCAGCAGCATTGGGACAGGGAGTTGGCAAGAGACCCAGTACTTC. The encoded protein is CASSIGTGSWQETQYF.

This clone was seen once. The rearrangement uses TRBV19 and TRBJ1-5, with D possibly being TRBD1 (5 bases). This CDR3 is built from 15 residues. The germline CDR1 and CDR2 sequences are LNHDA and SQIVND (reference sequence). Trimming stripped 4 bases from V and 1 base from J, with 11 bases between. CDR3 bases: TGTGCCAGTAGTAGGGAGGGGCAGAGCAATCAGCCCCAGCATTTT. Its protein product is CASSREGQSNQPQHF.

The J gene is TRBJ2-5, the V gene TRBV7-7, with 16 bases lining up with TRBD2. V gave up 5 bases and J gave up 4 bases; unmatched junction bases: 4. This CDR3 contains 16 residues. Germline V lookup: CDR1 SSHAT, CDR2 FNYEAQ (reference sequence). The DNA for the CDR3 is TGTGCCAGCAGCCTGGGACTAGCGGGAGGGCCAGAGACCCAGTACTTC. It yields the protein CASSLGLAGGPETQYF.

This chain links TRBV28 with TRBJ1-1; 7 bases align to TRBD1. The CDR3 has 15 residues. V lost 6 bases to trimming and J lost 3 bases; unmatched junction nucleotides: 10. Germline V gives CDR1 MDHEN, CDR2 SYDVKM. For the CDR3, the DNA is TGTGCCAGCAGACCCTCCACAGGGGCCGACACTGAAGCTTTCTTT. Translated: CASRPSTGADTEAFF.

The J gene is TRBJ2-1, the V gene TRBV2; 11 positions agree with TRBD2. With V trimmed by 7 bases and J by 5 bases, 7 bases remained unmatched. Germline CDR1 is SNHLY and CDR2 is FYNNEI. CDR3 length equals 15 residues. The CDR3 here is CASTRGTSGNNEQFF. As DNA, the CDR3 is TGTGCCAGCACCCGGGGGACTAGCGGAAACAATGAGCAGTTCTTC.

The chain couples TRBV7-9 to TRBJ1-3, with D unresolved. V lost 5 bases and J 4 bases, leaving 9 bases between the germline ends. The germline gives CDR1 SEHNR, CDR2 FQNEAQ (reference sequence). This CDR3 is 13 amino acids long. The DNA of the CDR3 is TGTGCCAGCAGCGATAATCACGGAAACACCATATATTTT. It is translated as CASSDNHGNTIYF.

The gene calls are TRBV29-1 and TRBJ2-2; D is ambiguous. The CDR3 extends over 14 amino acids. The V and J ends lost 4 bases and 7 bases respectively, with 16 bases between them. The V gene's germline CDR1 is SQVTM and CDR2 ANQGSEA. CDR3 amino acids: CSVGVGSRGGELFF. The CDR3 DNA reads TGCAGCGTTGGTGTGGGCAGTAGAGGCGGGGAGCTGTTTTTT.

This clone was counted once. This chain links TRBV28 with TRBJ1-1; D possibly corresponds to TRBD1 (5 bases). The CDR3 is 17 residues long. Germline V lookup: CDR1 MDHEN, CDR2 SYDVKM. Deletions cut 5 bases from V and 0 bases from J, with 19 bases between. The CDR3, as DNA: TGTGCCAGCAGTCAGTCGGCAGCAGGGCCAATGAACACTGAAGCTTTCTTT. This gives the protein CASSQSAAGPMNTEAFF.

This clone came up a few times. The chain uses TRBV14 and TRBJ1-4; D remains ambiguous. Germline CDR1 reads SGHDN; CDR2 reads FVKESK. V gave up 5 bases and J gave up 5 bases, with 9 bases separating them. This CDR3 is 13 amino acids long. The CDR3 sequence is CASSAVRNEKLFF. CDR3 in DNA: TGTGCCAGCAGCGCCGTGAGGAATGAAAAACTGTTTTTT.

This chain links TRBV7-8 with TRBJ2-1; D is perhaps TRBD2 (5 bases). V lost 4 bases and J 7 bases, leaving 14 bases between the germline ends. This CDR3 is built from 14 residues. CDR1 and CDR2 (germline): SGHVS, FQNEAQ. The chain's CDR3 is CASSSIVRGNEQFF. In DNA form, the CDR3 reads TGTGCCAGCAGCTCTATAGTGAGAGGGAATGAGCAGTTCTTC.

The CDR3 sequence: CAISNSGTENYGYTF. The DNA of the CDR3 is TGTGCCATCAGTAACTCCGGGACGGAGAACTATGGCTACACCTTC. The genes are TRBV10-3 and TRBJ1-2; TRBD1 is a possible D gene (5 bases). Trimming removed 5 bases at V and 2 bases at J, with 15 bases between. The CDR3 runs 15 residues. In germline, CDR1 is ENHRY, CDR2 SYGVKD.